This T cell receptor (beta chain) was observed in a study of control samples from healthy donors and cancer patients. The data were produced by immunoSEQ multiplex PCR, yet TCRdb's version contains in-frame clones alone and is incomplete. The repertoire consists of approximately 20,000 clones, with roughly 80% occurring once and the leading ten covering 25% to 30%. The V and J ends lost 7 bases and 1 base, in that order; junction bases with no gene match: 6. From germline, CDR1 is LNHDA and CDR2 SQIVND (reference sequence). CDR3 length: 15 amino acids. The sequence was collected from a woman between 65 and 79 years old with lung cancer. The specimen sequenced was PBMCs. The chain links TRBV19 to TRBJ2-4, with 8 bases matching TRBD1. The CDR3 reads CASTLTGVAKNIQYF. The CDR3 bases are TGTGCCAGTACCCTGACAGGGGTGGCCAAAAACATTCAGTACTTC.